These 20 T cell receptor beta chains came from one sample sequenced in a study of human T cells and chemical hapten exposure. Time point: patch test 3, about 24 weeks after DPC sensitization. Regarding treatment: therapeutic diphenylcyclopropenone sensitization with weekly scalp DPC. Each CDR3 protein is one row after TCRdb ran MiXCR on the RACE reads. The table has some 170,000 distinct CDR3 sequences, about a quarter seen once. The sequenced sample was whole blood, obtained in connection with sensitization to the hapten diphenylcyclopropenone (DPC). Receptors were obtained from a young woman with alopecia areata. Some clones in this sample may be carry-over from other donors' samples.

This clonotype occurred many times. The chain employs TRBV7-6 and TRBJ2-7; 11 bases are shared with TRBD2. Germline lookup yields CDR1 SGHVS and CDR2 FNYEAQ. V lost 5 bases and J lost 6; bases outside the gene matches: 9. The CDR3 loop spans 15 amino acids. Here the CDR3 DNA reads TGTGCCAGCAGCCCGGTAGCGGGAGGGCCTGGCGAGCAGTACTTC. Amino acid sequence: CASSPVAGGPGEQYF.

This clonotype was counted many times. The V call is TRBV6-2 or TRBV6-3, the J call TRBJ2-2, with TRBD2 identical over 8 bases. The V gene's germline CDR1 is MNHEY and CDR2 SVGEGT. J gave up 6 bases and V 6 bases, and 9 bases lay outside the gene matches. This CDR3 region has 15 residues. The CDR3 spells CASRLGTRAAGELFF. DNA for the CDR3: TGTGCCAGCAGGCTCGGGACTAGGGCTGCCGGGGAGCTGTTTTTT.

This clonotype was seen a handful of times. The V and J genes are TRBV29-1 and TRBJ2-7, with D hard to call. Per germline, CDR1 SQVTM and CDR2 ANQGSEA. With 7 bases removed from V and 3 bases from J, the gap between germline ends came to 10 bases. This CDR3 is built from 11 residues. Here the CDR3 DNA reads TGCAGCGGACTTGACGTCTACGAGCAGTACTTC. Translating gives CSGLDVYEQYF.

This chain uses TRBV5-4 with TRBJ2-3, with 9 bases that match TRBD2. V lost 0 bases and J lost 2; bases outside the gene matches: 4. Germline values: CDR1 SGHNT, CDR2 YYREEE (reference sequence). The CDR3 sequence is 16 residues long. In DNA form, the CDR3 reads TGTGCCAGCAGCTTGGGACTAGCGGAGTCCACAGATACGCAGTATTTT. It yields the protein CASSLGLAESTDTQYF. Full variable domain (remainder filled in from reference TRBV5-4 and TRBJ2-3): ETGVTQSPTHLIKTRGQQVTLRCSSQSGHNTVSWYQQALGQGPQFIFQYYREEENGRGNFPPRFSGLQFPNYSSELNVNALELDDSALYLCASSLGLAESTDTQYFGPGTRLTVL.

The rearrangement uses TRBV14 and TRBJ2-2; a weak D match, TRBD2 (5 bases). Germline values: CDR1 SGHDN, CDR2 FVKESK. The CDR3 is made up of 15 amino acids. Trimming removed 6 bases at V and 6 bases at J, with 17 bases between. CDR3 sequence (DNA): TGTGCCAGCAGGGCTAGCATTTTCAGCTCCGGGGAGCTGTTTTTT. Its translation is CASRASIFSSGELFF.

The rearrangement links TRBV7-9 to TRBJ1-1, with D uncertain. This CDR3 has 11 amino acids. Trimming stripped 3 bases from V and 10 bases from J, with 9 bases between. In germline, CDR1 is SEHNR, CDR2 FQNEAQ (reference sequence). For the CDR3, the DNA is TGTGCCAGCAGCTTGGAGGGTCGAGCTTTCTTT. It codes for CASSLEGRAFF.

In nucleotides, the CDR3 is TGTGCCAGCACCCTATCCGGAGGGAATCAGCCCCAGCATTTT. It specifies CASTLSGGNQPQHF. The gene calls are TRBV7-9 and TRBJ1-5, with unresolved D. Trimming stripped 7 bases from V and 4 bases from J, with 14 bases between. CDR3 size: 14 residues. Germline V gene data show CDR1 as SEHNR and CDR2 as FQNEAQ (reference sequence).

The chain combines TRBV15 with TRBJ1-6; weak D call: TRBD1 (5 bases). V gave up 0 bases and J gave up 9 bases, with 9 bases separating them. This CDR3 is 14 amino acids long. Germline V gene data show CDR1 as LNHNV and CDR2 as YYDKDF (reference sequence). Here the CDR3 reads CATSRDGGGSPLHF. CDR3 nucleotides: TGTGCCACCAGCAGAGATGGGGGTGGTTCACCCCTCCACTTT.

This clonotype was observed a few times. The CDR3 spells CASSFQFRSQQYF. The CDR3 DNA reads as TGTGCCAGCAGTTTTCAATTCAGGAGTCAGCAGTACTTC. The chain couples TRBV12-3 or TRBV12-4 to TRBJ2-7; no definite D call. V dropped 3 bases and J dropped 8 bases, with 14 bases sitting between them. CDR3 length: 13 amino acids.

This clonotype has just a few counts. The rearrangement links TRBV4-1 to TRBJ2-5; D might be TRBD1 (5 bases). Trimming took off 0 bases at V and 3 bases at J, with 11 bases between the two ends. The CDR3 has 15 residues. Looked up from germline, CDR1 is MGHRA and CDR2 is YSYEKL. DNA of the CDR3: TGCGCCAGCAGCCAAGATCTACCCAGGGAAGAGACCCAGTACTTC. Its translation is CASSQDLPREETQYF.

This clonotype was observed a few times. The V and J genes are TRBV12-3 or TRBV12-4 and TRBJ1-5; no firm D call. CDR3 length: 14 residues. V shed 0 bases and J shed 4 bases, with 7 bases lying between them. CDR3 nucleotides: TGTGCCAGCAGTTTAGCGTACAGAAATCAGCCCCAGCATTTT. Translating gives CASSLAYRNQPQHF.

This clonotype was seen only a few times. As DNA, the CDR3 is TGTGCCAGCAGGTTAATCTTGGGTCGGGAGACTGAAGCTTTCTTT. This sequence encodes CASRLILGRETEAFF. The genes are TRBV7-6 and TRBJ1-1; D uncertain. V lost 6 bases, J lost 5 bases, and 19 bases lay in between. Germline V gene sequence: CDR1 SGHVS, CDR2 FNYEAQ. The CDR3 is made up of 15 amino acids.

This clonotype was counted once. The chain uses TRBV5-1 and TRBJ2-3; a weak D match, TRBD2 (6 bases). Germline assignment: CDR1 SGHRS and CDR2 YFSETQ. V dropped 1 base and J dropped 2 bases, with 11 bases sitting between them. This CDR3 region has 15 residues. CDR3 nucleotide sequence: TGCGCCAGCAGCTTGTCTCGGGACTTCACAGATACGCAGTATTTT. It specifies CASSLSRDFTDTQYF.

This sequence joins TRBV5-1 and TRBJ1-2, with TRBD1 matching over 9 bases. This CDR3 is 14 amino acids long. Germline V gene sequence: CDR1 SGHRS, CDR2 YFSETQ. J lost 6 bases, V lost 4 bases, and 7 bases had no gene match. This CDR3 reads CASSPAGQGDGYTF. CDR3 nucleotides: TGCGCCAGCAGCCCCGCGGGACAGGGAGATGGCTACACCTTC.

This clonotype has a handful of counts. The J gene is TRBJ2-1, the V gene TRBV15; possible D gene TRBD1, 6 bases. Per germline, CDR1 LNHNV and CDR2 YYDKDF (reference sequence). V was cut by 5 bases and J by 6 bases, with 11 bases left in between. CDR3 size: 13 residues. The CDR3 region is CATSGGWGNEQFF. The DNA of the CDR3 is TGTGCCACCAGCGGGGGCTGGGGCAATGAGCAGTTCTTC.

The table lists this clonotype with a few counts. The chain links TRBV29-1 to TRBJ2-7, with D possibly TRBD1 on 5 matching bases. CDR1 SQVTM and CDR2 ANQGSEA come from the germline V gene. V lost 5 bases and J 5 bases, leaving 7 bases between the germline ends. CDR3 size: 10 residues. CDR3 amino acids: CSVIGDEQYF. CDR3 coding DNA: TGCAGCGTTATAGGGGACGAGCAGTACTTC.

The V and J genes are TRBV13 and TRBJ2-4, with unresolved D. CDR3 length equals 14 residues. Germline-derived CDR1 and CDR2 are PRHDT and FYEKMQ (reference sequence). V lost 1 base and J lost 1, with 5 bases in between. The CDR3 here is CASSLVGAKNIQYF. The CDR3 bases are TGTGCCAGCAGCTTAGTGGGGGCCAAAAACATTCAGTACTTC.

The chain has TRBV7-2 and TRBJ1-5; D remains ambiguous. The germline CDR1 and CDR2 sequences are SGHTA and FQGNSA. Trimming took off 1 base at V and 6 bases at J, with 10 bases between the two ends. CDR3 length: 14 amino acids. The CDR3 spells CASSLEGLGQPQHF. CDR3 DNA: TGTGCCAGCAGCTTAGAAGGGTTAGGTCAGCCCCAGCATTTT.

CDR3 coding DNA: TGTGCCAGCAGCTTGGAATCCTATGGCTACACCTTC. Amino acids: CASSLESYGYTF. The rearrangement uses TRBV5-4 and TRBJ1-2; no firm D call. The CDR3 consists of 12 residues. V shed 0 bases and J shed 4 bases, with 4 bases lying between them. Germline V lookup: CDR1 SGHNT, CDR2 YYREEE (reference sequence).

The chain joins TRBV5-1 to TRBJ2-5; 9 positions agree with TRBD2. This CDR3 is 16 amino acids long. V lost 4 bases and J lost 1; bases outside the gene matches: 8. The germline V gene encodes CDR1 SGHRS and CDR2 YFSETQ. CDR3 sequence (DNA): TGCGCCAGCAGCCACGAAGGAGCGGGAGGCCAAGAGACCCAGTACTTC. It specifies CASSHEGAGGQETQYF.